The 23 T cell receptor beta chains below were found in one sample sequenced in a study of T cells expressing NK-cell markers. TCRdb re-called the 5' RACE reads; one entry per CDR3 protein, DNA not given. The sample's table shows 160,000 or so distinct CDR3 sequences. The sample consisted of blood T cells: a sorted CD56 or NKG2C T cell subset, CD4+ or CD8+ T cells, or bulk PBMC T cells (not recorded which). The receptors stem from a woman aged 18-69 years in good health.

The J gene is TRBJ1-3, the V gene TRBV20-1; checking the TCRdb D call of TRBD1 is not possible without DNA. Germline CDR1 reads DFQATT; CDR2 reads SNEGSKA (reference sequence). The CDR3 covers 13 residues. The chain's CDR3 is CSARAGPGNTIYF.

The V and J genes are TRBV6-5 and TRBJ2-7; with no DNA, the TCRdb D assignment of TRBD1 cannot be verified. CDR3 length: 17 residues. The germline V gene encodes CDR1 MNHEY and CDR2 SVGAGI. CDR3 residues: CASSYTLPGQGGGEQYF.

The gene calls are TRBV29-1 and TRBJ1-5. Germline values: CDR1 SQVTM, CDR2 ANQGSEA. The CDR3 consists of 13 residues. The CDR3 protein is CSVGETYNQPQHF.

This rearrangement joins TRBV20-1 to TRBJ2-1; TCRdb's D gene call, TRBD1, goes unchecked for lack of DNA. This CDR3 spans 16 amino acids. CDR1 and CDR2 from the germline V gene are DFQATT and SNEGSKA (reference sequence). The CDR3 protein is CSARASGTGIYNEQFF.

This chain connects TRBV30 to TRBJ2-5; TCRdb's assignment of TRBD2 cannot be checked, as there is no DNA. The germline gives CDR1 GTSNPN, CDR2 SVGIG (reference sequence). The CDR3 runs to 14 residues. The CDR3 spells CAWSLGLPPETQYF.

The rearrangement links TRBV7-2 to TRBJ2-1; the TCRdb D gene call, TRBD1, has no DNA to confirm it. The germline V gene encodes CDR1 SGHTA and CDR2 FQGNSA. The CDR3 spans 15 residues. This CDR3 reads CASSWGGGNRNEQFF.

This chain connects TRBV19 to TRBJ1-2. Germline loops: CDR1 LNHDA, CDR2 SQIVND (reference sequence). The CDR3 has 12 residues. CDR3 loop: CASSEKSYGYTF. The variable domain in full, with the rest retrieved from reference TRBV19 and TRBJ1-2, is DGGITQSPKYLFRKEGQNVTLSCEQNLNHDAMYWYRQDPGQGLRLIYYSQIVNDFQKGDIAEGYSVSREKKESFPLTVTSAQKNPTAFYLCASSEKSYGYTFGSGTRLTVV.

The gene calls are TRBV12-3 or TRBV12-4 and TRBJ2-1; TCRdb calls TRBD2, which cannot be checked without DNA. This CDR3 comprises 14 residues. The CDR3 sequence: CASSLGGLGLAGFF.

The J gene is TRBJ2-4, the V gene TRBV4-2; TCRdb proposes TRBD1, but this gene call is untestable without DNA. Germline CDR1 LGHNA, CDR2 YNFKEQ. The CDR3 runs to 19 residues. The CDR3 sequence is CASSPLRGTGPLAKNIQYF.

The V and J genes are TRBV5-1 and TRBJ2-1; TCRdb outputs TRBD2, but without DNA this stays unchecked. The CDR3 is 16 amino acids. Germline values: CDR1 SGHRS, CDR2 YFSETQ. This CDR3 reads CASSPVTSGGSNEQFF.

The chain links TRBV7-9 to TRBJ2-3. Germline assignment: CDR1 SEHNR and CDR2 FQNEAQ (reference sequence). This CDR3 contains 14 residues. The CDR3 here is CASSRGSVTDTQYF.

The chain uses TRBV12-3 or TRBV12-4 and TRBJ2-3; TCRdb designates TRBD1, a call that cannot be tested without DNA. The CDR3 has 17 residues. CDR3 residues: CASSWNGGDHSTDTQYF.

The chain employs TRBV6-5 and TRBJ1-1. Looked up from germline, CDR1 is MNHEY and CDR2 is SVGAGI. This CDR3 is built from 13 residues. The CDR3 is CASSYDRLGEAFF.

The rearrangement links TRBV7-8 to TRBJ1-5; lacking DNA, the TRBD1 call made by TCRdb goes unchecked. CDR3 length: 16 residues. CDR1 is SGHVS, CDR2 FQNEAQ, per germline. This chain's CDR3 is CASSLFTAGDNQPQHF.

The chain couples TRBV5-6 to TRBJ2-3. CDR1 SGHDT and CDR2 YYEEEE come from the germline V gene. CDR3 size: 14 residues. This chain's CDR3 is CASSGLLSLDTQYF.

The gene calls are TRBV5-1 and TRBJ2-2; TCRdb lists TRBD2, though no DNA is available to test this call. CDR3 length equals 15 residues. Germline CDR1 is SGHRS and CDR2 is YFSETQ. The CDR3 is CASSTGNSPPGELFF.

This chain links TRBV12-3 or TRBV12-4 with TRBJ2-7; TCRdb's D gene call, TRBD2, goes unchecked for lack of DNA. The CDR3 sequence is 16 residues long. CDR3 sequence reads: CASSWGPTGISYEQYF.

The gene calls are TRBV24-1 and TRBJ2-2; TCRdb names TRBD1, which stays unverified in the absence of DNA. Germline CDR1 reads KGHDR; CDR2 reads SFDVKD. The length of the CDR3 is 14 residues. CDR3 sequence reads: CATSDLRGAGELFF.

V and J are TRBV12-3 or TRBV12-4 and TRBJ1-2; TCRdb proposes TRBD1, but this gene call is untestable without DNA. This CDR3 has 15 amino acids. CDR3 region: CASSYLGQGNGGYTF.

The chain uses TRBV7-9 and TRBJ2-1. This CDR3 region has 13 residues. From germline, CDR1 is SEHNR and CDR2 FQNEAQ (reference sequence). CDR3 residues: CASSQDIYNEQFF.

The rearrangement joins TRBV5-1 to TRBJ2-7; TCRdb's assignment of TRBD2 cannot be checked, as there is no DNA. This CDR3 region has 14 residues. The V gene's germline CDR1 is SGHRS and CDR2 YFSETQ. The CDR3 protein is CASRASGPLHEQYF.

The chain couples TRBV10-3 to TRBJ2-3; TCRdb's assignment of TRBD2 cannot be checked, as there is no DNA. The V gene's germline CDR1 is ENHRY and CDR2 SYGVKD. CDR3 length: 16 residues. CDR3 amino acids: CAISRDLAASTDTQYF.

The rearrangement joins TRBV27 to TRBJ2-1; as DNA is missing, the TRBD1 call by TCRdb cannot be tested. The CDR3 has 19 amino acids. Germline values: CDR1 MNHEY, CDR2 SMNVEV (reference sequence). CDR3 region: CASSPRTGGIALSYNEQFF.